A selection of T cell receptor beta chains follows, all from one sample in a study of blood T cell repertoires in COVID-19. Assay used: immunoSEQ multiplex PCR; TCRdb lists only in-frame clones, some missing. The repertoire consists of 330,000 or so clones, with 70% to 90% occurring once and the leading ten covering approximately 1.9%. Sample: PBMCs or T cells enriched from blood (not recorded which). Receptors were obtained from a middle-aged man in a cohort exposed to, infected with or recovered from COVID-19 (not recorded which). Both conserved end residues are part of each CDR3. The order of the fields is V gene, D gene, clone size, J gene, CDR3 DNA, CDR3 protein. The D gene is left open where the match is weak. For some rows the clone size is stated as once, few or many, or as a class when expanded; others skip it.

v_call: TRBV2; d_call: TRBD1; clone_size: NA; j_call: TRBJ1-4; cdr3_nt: TGTGCCAGCTGGACAGGGGTAAATGAAAAACTGTTTTTT; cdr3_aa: CASWTGVNEKLFF
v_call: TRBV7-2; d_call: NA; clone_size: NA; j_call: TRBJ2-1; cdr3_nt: TGTGCCAGCAGCTCATTCAACAATGAGCAGTTCTTC; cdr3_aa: CASSSFNNEQFF
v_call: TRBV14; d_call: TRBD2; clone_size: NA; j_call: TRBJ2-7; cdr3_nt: TGTGCCAGCAGCCCCTTATCCGCTAGCGGGACCCACTACGAGCAGTACTTC; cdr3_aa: CASSPLSASGTHYEQYF
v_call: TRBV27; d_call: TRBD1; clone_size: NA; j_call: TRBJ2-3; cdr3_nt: TGTGCCAGCAGTCCACGACCCGTAACAGGGGGGAAGCGGTCAACAGATACGCAGTATTTT; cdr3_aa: CASSPRPVTGGKRSTDTQYF
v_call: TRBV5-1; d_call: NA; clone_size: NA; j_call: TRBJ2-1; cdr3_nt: TGCGCCAGCAGCCGTTCCATAGGCGGGGAGAGGTCCAATGAGCAGTTCTTC; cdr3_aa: CASSRSIGGERSNEQFF
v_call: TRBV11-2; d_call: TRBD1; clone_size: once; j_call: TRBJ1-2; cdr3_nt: TGTGCCAGCAGCCGCAGGGGGCGTGAATATGGCTACACCTTC; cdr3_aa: CASSRRGREYGYTF
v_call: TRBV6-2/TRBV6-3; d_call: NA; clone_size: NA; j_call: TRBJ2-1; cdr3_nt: TGTGCCAGCAGTCCCCGAGGAGTCGTCGAGCAGTTCTTC; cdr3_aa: CASSPRGVVEQFF
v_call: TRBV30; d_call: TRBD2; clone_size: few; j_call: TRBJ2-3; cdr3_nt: TGTGCCTGGCGAATGAGCGGGGCAAGCACAGATACGCAGTATTTT; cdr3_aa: CAWRMSGASTDTQYF
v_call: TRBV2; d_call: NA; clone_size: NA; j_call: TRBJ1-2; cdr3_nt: TGTGCCTTGAGACAGACTCTTAACTATGGCTACACCTTC; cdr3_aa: CALRQTLNYGYTF
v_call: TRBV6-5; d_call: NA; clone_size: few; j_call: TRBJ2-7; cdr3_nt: TGTGCCAGCAGTTACTCACAGGGACCCTACGAGCAGTACTTC; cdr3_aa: CASSYSQGPYEQYF
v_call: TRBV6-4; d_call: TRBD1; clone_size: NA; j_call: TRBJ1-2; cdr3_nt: TGTGCCAGCAGCGTCGAACAGGGGAGCTATGGCTACACCTTC; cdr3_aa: CASSVEQGSYGYTF
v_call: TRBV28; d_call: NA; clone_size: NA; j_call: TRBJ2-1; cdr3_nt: TGTGCCAGCAGTTTAAATGAAGCCAAGCAGTTCTTC; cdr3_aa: CASSLNEAKQFF
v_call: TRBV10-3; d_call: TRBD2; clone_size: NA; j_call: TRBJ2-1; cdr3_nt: TGTGCCATCAGTCCGGGACTAGCGGGAGGGCCCAATGAGCAGTTCTTC; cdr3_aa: CAISPGLAGGPNEQFF
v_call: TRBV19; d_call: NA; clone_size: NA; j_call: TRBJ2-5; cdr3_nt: TGTGCCAGTAGTCCAGCAAACAGGGTCGAGACCCAGTACTTC; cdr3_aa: CASSPANRVETQYF
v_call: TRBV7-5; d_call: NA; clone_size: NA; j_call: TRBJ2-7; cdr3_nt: TGTGTCAGAAGCTTACGGCCACAGGGGGCGCAGTACTTC; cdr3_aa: CVRSLRPQGAQYF
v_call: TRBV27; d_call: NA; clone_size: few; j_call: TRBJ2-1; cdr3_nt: TGTGCCAGCAGACGACAGGTCTCCTACAATGAGCAGTTCTTC; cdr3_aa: CASRRQVSYNEQFF
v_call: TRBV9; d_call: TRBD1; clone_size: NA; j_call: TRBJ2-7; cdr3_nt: TGTGCCAGCAGCGTAGCTCAGGACAGGGGGATCAACGAGCAGTACTTC; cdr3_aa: CASSVAQDRGINEQYF
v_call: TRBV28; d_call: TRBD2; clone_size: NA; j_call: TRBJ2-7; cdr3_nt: TGTGCCAGCAGTTCCGGACTAGCGGGGACCTACGAGCAGTACTTC; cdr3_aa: CASSSGLAGTYEQYF
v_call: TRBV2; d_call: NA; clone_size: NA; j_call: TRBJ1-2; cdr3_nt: TGTGCCAGCAGCAGGGGATACTATGGCTACACCTTC; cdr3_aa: CASSRGYYGYTF
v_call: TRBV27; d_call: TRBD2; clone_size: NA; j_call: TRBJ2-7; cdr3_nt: TGTGCCAGCAGTCTCGAGCCGGGACTAGGGTCCTACGAGCAGTACTTC; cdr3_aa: CASSLEPGLGSYEQYF
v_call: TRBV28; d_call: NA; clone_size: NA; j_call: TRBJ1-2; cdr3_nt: TGTGCCAGCAGCTGGGAGGGGGACTATGGCTACACCTTC; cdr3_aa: CASSWEGDYGYTF
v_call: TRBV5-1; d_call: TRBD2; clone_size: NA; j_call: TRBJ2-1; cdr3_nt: TGCGCCAGCAGCCGGGGAGCGGGATACAATGAGCAGTTCTTC; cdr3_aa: CASSRGAGYNEQFF